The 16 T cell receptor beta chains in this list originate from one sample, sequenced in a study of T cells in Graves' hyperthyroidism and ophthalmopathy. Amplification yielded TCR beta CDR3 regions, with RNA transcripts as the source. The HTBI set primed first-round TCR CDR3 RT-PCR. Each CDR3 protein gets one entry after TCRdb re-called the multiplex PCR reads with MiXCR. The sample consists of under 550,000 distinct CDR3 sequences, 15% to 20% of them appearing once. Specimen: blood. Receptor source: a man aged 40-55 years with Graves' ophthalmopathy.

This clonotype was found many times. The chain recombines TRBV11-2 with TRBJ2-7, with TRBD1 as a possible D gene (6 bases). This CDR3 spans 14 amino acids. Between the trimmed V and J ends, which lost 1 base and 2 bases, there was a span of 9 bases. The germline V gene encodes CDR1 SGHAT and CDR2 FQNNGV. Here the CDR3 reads CASSLGAGAYEQYF. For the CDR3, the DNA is TGTGCCAGCAGCTTAGGCGCAGGGGCCTACGAGCAGTACTTC.

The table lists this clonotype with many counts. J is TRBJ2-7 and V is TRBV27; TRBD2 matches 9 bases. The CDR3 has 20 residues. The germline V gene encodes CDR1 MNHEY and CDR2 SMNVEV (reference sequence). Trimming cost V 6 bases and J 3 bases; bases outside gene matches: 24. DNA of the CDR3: TGTGCCAGCAGACTCTCTACCCACAATTTGCGGGAGGGCCCTCTCTACGAGCAGTACTTC. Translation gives CASRLSTHNLREGPLYEQYF.

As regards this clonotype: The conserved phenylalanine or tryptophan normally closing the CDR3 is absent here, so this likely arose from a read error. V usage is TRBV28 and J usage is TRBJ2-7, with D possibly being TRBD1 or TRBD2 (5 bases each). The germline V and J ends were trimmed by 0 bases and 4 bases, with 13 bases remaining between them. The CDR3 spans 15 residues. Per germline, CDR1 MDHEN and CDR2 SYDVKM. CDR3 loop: CASSLWGETEYEQYL. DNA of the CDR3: TGTGCCAGCAGTTTATGGGGGGAGACAGAGTACGAGCAGTACCTC.

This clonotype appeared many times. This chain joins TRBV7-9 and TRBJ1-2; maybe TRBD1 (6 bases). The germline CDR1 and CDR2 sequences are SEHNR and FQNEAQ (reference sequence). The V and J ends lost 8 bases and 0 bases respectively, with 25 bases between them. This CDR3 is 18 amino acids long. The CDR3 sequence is CASEGGTNPGLTNYGYTF. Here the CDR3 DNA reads TGTGCCAGCGAGGGGGGGACAAATCCGGGACTCACTAACTATGGCTACACCTTC.

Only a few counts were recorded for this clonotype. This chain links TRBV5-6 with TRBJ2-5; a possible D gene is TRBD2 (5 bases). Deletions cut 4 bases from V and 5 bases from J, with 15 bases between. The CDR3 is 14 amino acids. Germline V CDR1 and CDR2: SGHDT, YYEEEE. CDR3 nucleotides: TGTGCCAGCAGCCCGCCGGGGTCTGGTGAGACCCAGTACTTC. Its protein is CASSPPGSGETQYF.

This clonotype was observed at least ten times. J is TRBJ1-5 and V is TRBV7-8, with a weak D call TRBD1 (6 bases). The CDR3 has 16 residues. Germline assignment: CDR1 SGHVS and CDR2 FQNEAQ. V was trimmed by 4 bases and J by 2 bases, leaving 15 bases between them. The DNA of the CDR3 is TGTGCCAGCAGCTCCCGGGGGCGGGCTGGCAATCAGCCCCAGCATTTT. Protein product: CASSSRGRAGNQPQHF.

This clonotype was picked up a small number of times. The CDR3 sequence: CSVVKDNRRGLFGYTF. CDR3 nucleotide sequence: TGCAGCGTTGTTAAGGACAACCGCCGGGGGTTATTTGGCTACACCTTC. The genes are TRBV29-1 and TRBJ1-2; D is perhaps TRBD1 (5 bases). Germline CDR1 SQVTM, CDR2 ANQGSEA. The length of the CDR3 is 16 residues. The V and J ends lost 4 bases and 7 bases respectively, with 25 bases between them.

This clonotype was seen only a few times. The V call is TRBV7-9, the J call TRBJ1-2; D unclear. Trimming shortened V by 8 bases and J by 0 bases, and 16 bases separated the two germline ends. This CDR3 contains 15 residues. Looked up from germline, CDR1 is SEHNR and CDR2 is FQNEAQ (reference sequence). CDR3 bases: TGTGCCAGCTCTAGGGAGGGAGGCCCTAACTATGGCTACACCTTC. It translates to CASSREGGPNYGYTF.

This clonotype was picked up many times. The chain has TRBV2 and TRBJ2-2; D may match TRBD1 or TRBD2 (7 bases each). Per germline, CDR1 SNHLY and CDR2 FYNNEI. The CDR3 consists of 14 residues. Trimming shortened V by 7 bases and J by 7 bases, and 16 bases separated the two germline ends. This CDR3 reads CASKRQGGHGELFF. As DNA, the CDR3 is TGTGCCAGCAAGCGACAGGGAGGGCACGGGGAGCTGTTTTTT. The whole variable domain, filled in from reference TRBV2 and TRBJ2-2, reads EPEVTQTPSHQVTQMGQEVILRCVPISNHLYFYWYRQILGQKVEFLVSFYNNEISEKSEIFDDQFSVERPDGSNFTLKIRSTKLEDSAMYFCASKRQGGHGELFFGEGSRLTVL.

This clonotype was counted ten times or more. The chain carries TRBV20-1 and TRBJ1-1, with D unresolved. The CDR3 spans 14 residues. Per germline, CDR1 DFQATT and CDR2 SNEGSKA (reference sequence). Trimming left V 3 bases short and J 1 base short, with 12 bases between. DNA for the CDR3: TGCAGTGCTAGGCGCCAGGCTGGGAACACTGAAGCTTTCTTT. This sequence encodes CSARRQAGNTEAFF.

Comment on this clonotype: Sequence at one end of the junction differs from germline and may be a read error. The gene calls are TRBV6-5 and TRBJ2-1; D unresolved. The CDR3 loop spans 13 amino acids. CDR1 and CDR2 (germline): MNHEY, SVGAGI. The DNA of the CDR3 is TGTGCCGGCAGTTACTCGAGTAGGAATGAGCAGTTCTTC. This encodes CAGSYSSRNEQFF.

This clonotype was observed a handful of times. In DNA form, the CDR3 reads TGCAGCGTTGAAAGGGACAGGATTAACTATGGCTACACCTTC. Its protein product is CSVERDRINYGYTF. The chain joins TRBV29-1 to TRBJ1-2; 8 nucleotides match TRBD1. Losses at the gene ends were 2 bases for V and 1 base for J; bases not matched to a gene: 3. The germline V gene encodes CDR1 SQVTM and CDR2 ANQGSEA. This CDR3 is built from 14 residues.

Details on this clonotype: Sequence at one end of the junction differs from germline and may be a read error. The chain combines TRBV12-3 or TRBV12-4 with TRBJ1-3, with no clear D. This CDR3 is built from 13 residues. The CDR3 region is CASSLDYRQQRNF. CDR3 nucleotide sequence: TGTGCCAGCAGTTTAGATTATCGCCAGCAGCGGAATTTT.

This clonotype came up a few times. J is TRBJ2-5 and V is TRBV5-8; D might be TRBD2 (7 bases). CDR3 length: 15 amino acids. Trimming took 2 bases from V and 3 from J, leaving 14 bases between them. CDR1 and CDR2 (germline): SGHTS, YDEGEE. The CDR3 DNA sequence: TGTGCCAGCAGCTTCCGGGGGCTAGCGGAAGAGACCCAGTACTTC. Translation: CASSFRGLAEETQYF.

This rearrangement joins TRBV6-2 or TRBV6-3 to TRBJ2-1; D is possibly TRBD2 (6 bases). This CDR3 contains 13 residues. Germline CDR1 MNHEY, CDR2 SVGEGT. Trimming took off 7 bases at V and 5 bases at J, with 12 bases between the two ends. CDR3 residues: CASTDSGDNEQFF. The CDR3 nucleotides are TGTGCCAGCACCGACTCGGGGGACAATGAGCAGTTCTTC.

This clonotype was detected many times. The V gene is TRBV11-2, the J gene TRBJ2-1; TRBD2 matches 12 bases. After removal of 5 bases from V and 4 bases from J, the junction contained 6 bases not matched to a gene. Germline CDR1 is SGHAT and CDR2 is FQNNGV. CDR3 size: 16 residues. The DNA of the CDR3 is TGTGCCAGCAGCCAACTAGCGGGGGGCCTTTACAATGAGCAGTTCTTC. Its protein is CASSQLAGGLYNEQFF. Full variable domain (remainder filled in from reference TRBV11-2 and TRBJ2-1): EAGVAQSPRYKIIEKRQSVAFWCNPISGHATLYWYQQILGQGPKLLIQFQNNGVVDDSQLPKDRFSAERLKGVDSTLKIQPAKLEDSAVYLCASSQLAGGLYNEQFFGPGTRLTVL.